A single sample is the source of the 21 T cell receptor beta chains below, sequenced in a study of blood T cell repertoires in COVID-19. Using immunoSEQ multiplex PCR, the repertoire was profiled, and TCRdb retains in-frame clones only, with some absent. The sample contains about 300,000 clones, just over 85% of which appear only once. The sequencing input was PBMCs or T cells enriched from blood (not recorded which). All receptors derive from a man in his thirties or forties who had recovered from COVID-19.

The chain links TRBV5-5 to TRBJ2-5; possibly TRBD1 for D (5 bases). V was pared by 4 bases and J by 4 bases, with 14 bases between. CDR1 SGHKS and CDR2 YYEKEE come from the germline V gene (reference sequence). This CDR3 contains 14 residues. CDR3 sequence (DNA): TGTGCCAGCAGCCCCCCCAGGGTAGTAGAGACCCAGTACTTC. Residues: CASSPPRVVETQYF.

The J gene is TRBJ1-5, the V gene TRBV27; weak D call: TRBD1 (6 bases). Germline CDR1 reads MNHEY; CDR2 reads SMNVEV (reference sequence). The CDR3 has 18 amino acids. Trimming removed 0 bases at V and 3 bases at J, with 18 bases between. This CDR3 reads CASSLSPPRGANNQPQHF. CDR3 nucleotides: TGTGCCAGCAGTTTATCTCCGCCCAGGGGAGCGAACAATCAGCCCCAGCATTTT.

The V call is TRBV28, the J call TRBJ1-2; D possibly corresponds to TRBD1 (5 bases). CDR1 and CDR2 from the germline V gene are MDHEN and SYDVKM. The V and J ends lost 11 bases and 4 bases respectively, with 29 bases between them. The CDR3 length is 17 residues. CDR3 nucleotide sequence: TGTGCCGTCCTTGGGGGGTCTGGTGGTAAACAAAGCTATGGCTACACCTTC. Translated: CAVLGGSGGKQSYGYTF.

The J gene is TRBJ2-7, the V gene TRBV5-6, with a possible D match to TRBD1 (6 bases). Per the germline V gene, CDR1 is SGHDT and CDR2 is YYEEEE. Deletions cut 4 bases from V and 6 bases from J, with 14 bases between. The CDR3 contains 13 residues. CDR3 sequence reads: CASSLLRGFEQYF. For the CDR3, the DNA is TGTGCCAGCAGCCTCTTGAGGGGGTTCGAGCAGTACTTC.

The chain uses TRBV4-2 and TRBJ1-3; D is possibly TRBD1 (6 bases). The length of the CDR3 is 15 residues. Deletions cut 5 bases from V and 0 bases from J, with 11 bases between. Germline CDR1 is LGHNA and CDR2 is YNFKEQ. This CDR3 is CASSVDRSSGNTIYF. CDR3 bases: TGTGCCAGCAGCGTCGACAGGAGCTCTGGAAACACCATATATTTT.

This clone showed up just a few times. The gene calls are TRBV19 and TRBJ2-1; perhaps TRBD1 as D (5 bases). V shed 3 bases and J shed 6 bases, with 15 bases lying between them. Germline V gene lookup returns CDR1 LNHDA and CDR2 SQIVND (reference sequence). The CDR3 sequence is 15 residues long. The CDR3 nucleotides read TGTGCCAGTAGTATCGTTAGGGGCAGGGTCAATGAGCAGTTCTTC. Translated: CASSIVRGRVNEQFF.

V is TRBV7-9 and J is TRBJ2-7, with D possibly being TRBD1 (6 bases). Germline lookup yields CDR1 SEHNR and CDR2 FQNEAQ (reference sequence). V lost 5 bases, J lost 4 bases, and 12 bases lay in between. The length of the CDR3 is 13 residues. CDR3 nucleotides: TGTGCCAGCAGCCACCCACAGGGTTACGAGCAGTACTTC. As protein: CASSHPQGYEQYF.

Here the CDR3 reads CASTSDRGSNQPQHF. The CDR3 bases are TGTGCCAGCACCTCGGACAGGGGTAGCAATCAGCCCCAGCATTTT. V gene TRBV6-5 combines with J gene TRBJ1-5, with 9 nucleotides matching TRBD1. CDR1 is MNHEY and CDR2 is SVGAGI in the germline V gene. Trimming at V came to 7 bases and at J to 0 bases, leaving 4 bases not matched to a gene. The CDR3 is 15 amino acids.

This chain links TRBV4-1 with TRBJ1-4, with D perhaps TRBD1 (5 bases). Trimming removed 1 base at V and 4 bases at J, with 13 bases between. CDR1 and CDR2 (germline): MGHRA, YSYEKL. The length of the CDR3 is 16 residues. CDR3 residues: CASSQGQGALNEKLFF. The DNA of the CDR3 is TGCGCCAGCAGCCAAGGGCAAGGGGCCCTTAATGAAAAACTGTTTTTT.

The rearrangement links TRBV3-1 (or the pseudogene TRBV3-2) to TRBJ1-5; perhaps TRBD1 as D (5 bases). Trimming removed 1 base at V and 6 bases at J, with 13 bases between. Germline loops: CDR1 LGHDT, CDR2 YNNKEL (reference sequence). This CDR3 is built from 15 residues. CDR3 residues: CASSQGRQRGQPQHF. CDR3 sequence (DNA): TGTGCCAGCAGCCAAGGCCGACAGCGGGGTCAGCCCCAGCATTTT.

This clone was seen only a few times. This chain joins TRBV5-4 and TRBJ2-3; TRBD1 agrees at 8 bases. Germline V lookup: CDR1 SGHNT, CDR2 YYREEE (reference sequence). V shed 4 bases and J 9 bases; nucleotides not matched to a gene: 4. The length of the CDR3 is 12 residues. CDR3 amino acids: CASSVDRVTQYF. The CDR3 DNA reads TGTGCCAGCAGCGTGGACAGGGTCACGCAGTATTTT.

This clone has just one count. This chain joins TRBV24-1 and TRBJ2-1; 8 bases agree with TRBD2. V lost 2 bases, J lost 0 bases, and 5 bases stayed unmatched. The CDR3 has 17 residues. Germline values: CDR1 KGHDR, CDR2 SFDVKD. The DNA of the CDR3 is TGTGCCACCAGTGATTGGGCCGGGGGGGTCTCCTACAATGAGCAGTTCTTC. Its protein is CATSDWAGGVSYNEQFF.

V is TRBV9 and J is TRBJ2-5, with 10 positions matching TRBD2. The CDR3 covers 15 residues. The germline V gene has CDR1 SGDLS and CDR2 YYNGEE. Trimming removed 3 bases from V and 5 bases from J; junction bases left unmatched: 7. The CDR3 DNA follows: TGTGCCAGCAGCGCAGCGGGGGGGCCTGGGGAGACCCAGTACTTC. Protein sequence: CASSAAGGPGETQYF.

V usage is TRBV3-1 (or the pseudogene TRBV3-2) and J usage is TRBJ1-4, with 8 bases matching TRBD1. The CDR3 is 14 residues long. Germline trimming cut 4 bases from V and 6 bases from J; bases unmatched to any gene: 4. CDR1 and CDR2 (germline): LGHDT, YNNKEL (reference sequence). The DNA of the CDR3 is TGTGCCAGCAGCCGCGGGACAGGCGATGAAAAACTGTTTTTT. Its translation is CASSRGTGDEKLFF.

J is TRBJ1-2 and V is TRBV5-1; TRBD1 matches at 8 bases. CDR1 SGHRS and CDR2 YFSETQ come from the germline V gene. V dropped 5 bases and J dropped 8; count of bases not matched to a gene: 8. This CDR3 has 13 residues. CDR3 region: CASSQTGEGGYTF. CDR3 bases: TGCGCCAGCAGTCAGACAGGGGAAGGCGGCTACACCTTC.

The rearrangement joins TRBV10-1 to TRBJ2-7, with 15 bases identical to TRBD2. The J segment lost 6 bases and the V segment lost 1 base, leaving 13 bases of the junction unmatched. This CDR3 has 19 amino acids. Germline V lookup: CDR1 WNHNN, CDR2 SYGVQD (reference sequence). The CDR3 loop is CASSEWGLAGGTPLSEQYF. The CDR3 DNA sequence: TGCGCCAGCAGTGAGTGGGGACTAGCGGGAGGAACGCCTCTGAGCGAGCAGTACTTC.

This rearrangement joins TRBV21-1 to TRBJ2-1; TRBD2 is taken as the D call from the table, unchecked against the DNA. TRBV21-1 has pseudogene status. The CDR3 totals 17 residues. CDR3 bases: TGTGCCAGCAGTAACCCCCCGGTAGCGGCGCTCTACAATGAGCAGTTCTTC. Translating it yields CASSNPPVAALYNEQFF.

Here the CDR3 reads CASSLGDNSYEQYF. The CDR3 DNA reads as TGTGCCAGCAGTTTGGGGGACAACTCCTACGAGCAGTACTTC. This chain joins TRBV27 and TRBJ2-7, with D possibly TRBD1 on 6 matching bases. The CDR3 is 14 residues long. V lost 3 bases, J lost 0 bases, and 9 bases lay in between. Germline loops: CDR1 MNHEY, CDR2 SMNVEV (reference sequence).

V is TRBV11-3 and J is TRBJ2-3; D not certain. This CDR3 comprises 15 residues. CDR1 is SGHNT, CDR2 YENEEA, per germline. V lost 3 bases and J 0 bases, leaving 10 bases between the germline ends. This CDR3 reads CASSFDGSSTDTQYF. DNA for the CDR3: TGTGCCAGCAGCTTTGACGGGTCTAGCACAGATACGCAGTATTTT.

The gene calls are TRBV7-6 and TRBJ2-1; 10 nucleotides agree with TRBD1. Germline V lookup: CDR1 SGHVS, CDR2 FNYEAQ. The V gene end was trimmed by 4 bases and the J gene end by 8 bases; junction bases not matched to a gene: 8. The CDR3 totals 15 residues. CDR3 coding DNA: TGTGCCAGCAGCTCGACAGGGGGCGATATGGATGAGCAGTTCTTC. Translated: CASSSTGGDMDEQFF.

The chain is built from TRBV6-1 and TRBJ2-5, with TRBD2 as a possible D gene (6 bases). V was shortened by 3 bases and J by 2 bases, with 13 bases between the two germline ends. Germline loops: CDR1 MNHNS, CDR2 SASEGT. This CDR3 spans 15 amino acids. This chain's CDR3 is CASSDPEGRQETQYF. For the CDR3, the DNA is TGTGCCAGCAGTGATCCGGAGGGCCGACAAGAGACCCAGTACTTC.